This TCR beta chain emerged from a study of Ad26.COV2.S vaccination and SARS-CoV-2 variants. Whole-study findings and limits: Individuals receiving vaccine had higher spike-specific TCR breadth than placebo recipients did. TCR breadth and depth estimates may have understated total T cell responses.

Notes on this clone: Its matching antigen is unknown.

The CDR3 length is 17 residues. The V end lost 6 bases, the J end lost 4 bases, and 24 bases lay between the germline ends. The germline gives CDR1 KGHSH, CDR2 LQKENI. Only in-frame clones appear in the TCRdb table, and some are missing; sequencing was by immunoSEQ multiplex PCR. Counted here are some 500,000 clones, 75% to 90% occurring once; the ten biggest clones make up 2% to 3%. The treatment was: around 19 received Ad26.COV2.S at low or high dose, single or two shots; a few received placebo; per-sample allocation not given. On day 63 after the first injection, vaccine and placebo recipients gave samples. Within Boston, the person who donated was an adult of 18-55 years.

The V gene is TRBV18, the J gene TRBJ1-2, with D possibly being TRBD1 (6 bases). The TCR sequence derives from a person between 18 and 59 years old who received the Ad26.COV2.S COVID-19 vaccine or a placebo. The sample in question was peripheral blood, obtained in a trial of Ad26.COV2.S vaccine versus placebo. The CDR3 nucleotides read TGTGCCAGCTCCCACGATGCGGGGGCAATGATAAGCTATGGCTACACCTTC. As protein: CASSHDAGAMISYGYTF.